This section outlines one T cell receptor beta chain sequence together with its context. The data were taken from a study of cytomegalovirus exposure and HLA in healthy donors. 60 Vbeta and 13 Jbeta primers were used in PCR. Produced via immunoSEQ multiplex PCR; TCRdb's table is partial and in-frame only. Here the sample spans about 250,000 clones, over 75% being singletons. Trimming left V 5 bases short and J 0 bases short, with 12 bases between. Germline values: CDR1 SGHNT, CDR2 YYREEE (reference sequence). The CDR3 spans 15 residues. This TCR derives from a boy aged 10-17 years in good health and CMV-seronegative. The rearrangement links TRBV5-4 to TRBJ2-1; D may be TRBD2 (5 bases). The sample comprised PBMCs. The CDR3 DNA reads as TGTGCCAGCAGGGGCGACTACCCCTCCTACAATGAGCAGTTCTTC. Protein: CASRGDYPSYNEQFF.